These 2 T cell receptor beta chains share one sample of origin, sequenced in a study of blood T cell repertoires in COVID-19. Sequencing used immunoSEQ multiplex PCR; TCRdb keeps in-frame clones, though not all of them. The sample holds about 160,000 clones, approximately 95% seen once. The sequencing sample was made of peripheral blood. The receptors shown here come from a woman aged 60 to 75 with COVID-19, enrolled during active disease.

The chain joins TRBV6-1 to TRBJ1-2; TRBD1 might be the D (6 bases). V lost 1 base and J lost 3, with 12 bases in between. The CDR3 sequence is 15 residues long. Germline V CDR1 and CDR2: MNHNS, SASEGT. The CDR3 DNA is TGTGCCAGCAGTGAAGTTACAGGGTGGGACTATGGCTACACCTTC. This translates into CASSEVTGWDYGYTF.

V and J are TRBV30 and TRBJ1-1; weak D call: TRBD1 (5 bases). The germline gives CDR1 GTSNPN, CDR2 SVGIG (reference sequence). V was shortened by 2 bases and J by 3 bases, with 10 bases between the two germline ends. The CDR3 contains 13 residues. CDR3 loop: CAWSRTTYTEAFF. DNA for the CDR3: TGTGCCTGGAGTAGGACAACCTACACTGAAGCTTTCTTT.